Listed below are T cell receptor beta chains from one sample, sequenced in a study of blood T cell repertoires in COVID-19. Measured with immunoSEQ multiplex PCR; TCRdb has only the in-frame clones, and not every one. The table includes around 150,000 clones, roughly 87% detected once. Sequencing input: peripheral blood. The origin of the receptors is a woman aged 55-70 years who had recovered from COVID-19. Each CDR3 is given with its conserved first and last residue. A D gene is named only where the DNA matches it firmly. Only some rows state a clone size, as once, few, many or a class for expanded clones.

>-|few|TRBV7-2|TRBJ2-5
CASRQGGVHGTQYF
TGTGCCAGCAGACAGGGGGGGGTACATGGGACCCAGTACTTC
>-|-|TRBV5-1|TRBJ2-7
CASSQDGTAGEQYF
TGCGCCAGCAGCCAAGACGGGACTGCCGGGGAGCAGTACTTC
>-|-|TRBV7-9|TRBJ2-7
CASSLGSTAYEQYF
TGTGCCAGCAGCTTAGGGTCGACAGCCTACGAGCAGTACTTC
>TRBD1|-|TRBV7-9|TRBJ1-1
CASSYKTGGSGTEAFF
TGTGCCAGCAGCTATAAGACAGGGGGATCGGGCACTGAAGCTTTCTTT
>-|few|TRBV7-9|TRBJ1-1
CASSLTTLGNTEAFF
TGTGCCAGCAGCTTAACAACCCTAGGGAACACTGAAGCTTTCTTT
>-|-|TRBV5-1|TRBJ1-2
CASSPGILNYGYTF
TGCGCCAGCTCCCCCGGTATTCTGAACTATGGCTACACCTTC
>TRBD1|once|TRBV6-5|TRBJ1-5
CASSYSRGQDQPQHF
TGTGCCAGCAGTTACTCCAGGGGGCAGGATCAGCCCCAGCATTTT
>TRBD1|-|TRBV10-3|TRBJ2-7
CAISDPGQQIQQYF
TGTGCCATCAGTGACCCGGGACAGCAGATTCAGCAGTACTTC
>TRBD2|-|TRBV19|TRBJ2-3
CASSLGASGSDTQYF
TGTGCCAGTAGTCTGGGCGCTAGCGGCTCAGATACGCAGTATTTT
>-|once|TRBV5-4|TRBJ1-1
CASSFDRSNTEAFF
TGTGCCAGCAGCTTTGACAGGTCGAACACTGAAGCTTTCTTT
>-|-|TRBV30|TRBJ2-3
CAWEVGGTDTQYF
TGTGCCTGGGAGGTGGGTGGTACAGATACGCAGTATTTT
>-|once|TRBV5-1|TRBJ1-1
CASSLVGEATTEAFF
TGCGCCAGCAGCTTGGTCGGGGAGGCGACCACTGAAGCTTTCTTT
>-|-|TRBV5-1|TRBJ2-7
CASSHGISTYEQYF
TGCGCCAGCAGCCACGGGATTTCTACCTACGAGCAGTACTTC
>-|-|TRBV4-2|TRBJ1-3
CASSRSDGNSGNTIYF
TGTGCCAGCAGCCGGTCGGACGGGAACTCTGGAAACACCATATATTTT
>-|-|TRBV13|TRBJ2-1
CASSLGTPTYNEQFF
TGTGCCAGCAGCTTGGGGACTCCAACCTACAATGAGCAGTTCTTC
>-|-|TRBV3-1/TRBV3-2|TRBJ2-2
CASSQGGATGELFF
TGTGCCAGCAGCCAAGGTGGGGCGACCGGGGAGCTGTTTTTT
>TRBD1|-|TRBV7-9|TRBJ2-1
CASSGTTTGGRYNEQFF
TGTGCCAGCAGCGGAACCACGACAGGGGGCAGGTACAATGAGCAGTTCTTC
>TRBD1|-|TRBV6-5|TRBJ2-7
CASSRDRNTYEQYF
TGTGCCAGCAGTCGGGACAGGAATACCTACGAGCAGTACTTC
>-|-|TRBV5-1|TRBJ1-1
CASSSTAGNTEAFF
TGCGCCAGCAGCTCTACGGCGGGGAACACTGAAGCTTTCTTT
>-|-|TRBV5-5|TRBJ2-7
CASSLDGSSYEQYF
TGTGCCAGCAGCTTGGACGGGAGCTCCTACGAGCAGTACTTC
>-|-|TRBV7-6|TRBJ2-7
CASSPGVNSDSYEQYF
TGTGCCAGCAGCCCGGGAGTAAACAGCGATTCCTACGAGCAGTACTTC
>-|-|TRBV2|TRBJ2-7
CASVGSSYEQYF
TGTGCCAGCGTGGGCAGCTCCTACGAGCAGTACTTC
>TRBD2|-|TRBV5-1|TRBJ2-3
CASRLATTTDTQYF
TGCGCCAGTCGACTAGCGACTACCACAGATACGCAGTATTTT
>-|-|TRBV27|TRBJ1-5
CASSPRQGNQPQHF
TGTGCCAGCTCCCCCCGACAGGGCAATCAGCCCCAGCATTTT
>TRBD2|-|TRBV28|TRBJ2-3
CASSLSPGLGASTDTQYF
TGTGCCAGCAGTTTGTCCCCGGGACTAGGAGCCAGCACAGATACGCAGTATTTT
>-|-|TRBV5-1|TRBJ2-5
CASRVGLQETQYF
TGCGCCAGCAGGGTTGGACTGCAAGAGACCCAGTACTTC
>TRBD2|-|TRBV19|TRBJ2-3
CASSPPPGLASTDTQYF
TGTGCCAGTAGTCCCCCCCCGGGACTAGCGAGCACAGATACGCAGTATTTT
>-|-|TRBV9|TRBJ1-3
CASSTSLPGRNTIYF
TGTGCCAGCAGCACTTCCCTTCCAGGGAGAAACACCATATATTTT
>TRBD1|once|TRBV19|TRBJ1-4
CASTSDRGGEKLFF
TGTGCCAGTACTTCCGACAGGGGGGGAGAAAAACTGTTTTTT
>-|-|TRBV27|TRBJ1-1
CASIRNTEAFF
TGTGCCAGCATCCGGAACACTGAAGCTTTCTTT
>-|-|TRBV15|TRBJ2-2
CATSRDRTAGELFF
TGTGCCACCAGCAGAGACCGAACGGCCGGGGAGCTGTTTTTT
>-|once|TRBV4-2|TRBJ1-4
CASSQGLWGGDEKLFF
TGTGCCAGCAGCCAAGGCTTGTGGGGGGGAGATGAAAAACTGTTTTTT
>-|-|TRBV6-1|TRBJ1-3
CASSEHSLDSGNTIYF
TGTGCCAGCAGTGAACACAGCCTTGACTCTGGAAACACCATATATTTT
>-|once|TRBV4-3|TRBJ2-3
CASSQDLVDGGDTQYF
TGCGCCAGCAGCCAAGATTTAGTAGACGGGGGAGATACGCAGTATTTT
>-|-|TRBV4-3|TRBJ1-3
CASSQEGPGGGNTIYF
TGCGCCAGCAGCCAAGAAGGCCCCGGGGGTGGAAACACCATATATTTT
>TRBD2|once|TRBV29-1|TRBJ2-1
CSVGRRGAGGNEQFF
TGCAGCGTTGGGCGGCGGGGAGCGGGGGGGAATGAGCAGTTCTTC
>TRBD1|-|TRBV5-1|TRBJ2-5
CAIKNRGPPIQETQYF
TGCGCCATCAAAAACAGGGGCCCACCAATTCAAGAGACCCAGTACTTC
>-|-|TRBV28|TRBJ1-2
CASTSGFRGYTF
TGTGCCAGCACATCCGGGTTCCGGGGCTACACCTTC
>-|-|TRBV6-2/TRBV6-3|TRBJ1-3
CASSSGQSGNTIYF
TGTGCCAGCAGCTCAGGACAGAGTGGAAACACCATATATTTT
>TRBD1|few|TRBV7-9|TRBJ2-7
CASSGRIRGSLHEQYF
TGTGCCAGCAGCGGGCGTATCAGGGGGTCCCTCCACGAGCAGTACTTC
>TRBD1|-|TRBV9|TRBJ1-2
CASSQGTGEFYGYTF
TGTGCCAGCAGCCAGGGGACAGGGGAATTCTATGGCTACACCTTC
>TRBD2|-|TRBV10-2|TRBJ2-2
CASRQLAGDNTNTGELFF
TGCGCCAGCAGACAACTAGCGGGGGATAATACGAACACCGGGGAGCTGTTTTTT
>-|-|TRBV3-1/TRBV3-2|TRBJ2-5
CASSQGGGIETQYF
TGTGCCAGCAGCCAAGGGGGGGGCATCGAGACCCAGTACTTC
>-|-|TRBV24-1|TRBJ2-5
CATSEPGTTIQETQYF
TGTGCCACCAGTGAGCCCGGGACAACAATCCAAGAGACCCAGTACTTC
>TRBD1|-|TRBV4-3|TRBJ1-1
CASSLGTGTTNTEAFF
TGCGCCAGCAGCCTTGGGACAGGGACAACGAACACTGAAGCTTTCTTT
>-|-|TRBV11-2|TRBJ2-1
CASSFTLSTGDNEQFF
TGTGCCAGCAGCTTTACCCTTTCGACAGGAGACAATGAGCAGTTCTTC
>-|-|TRBV7-8|TRBJ2-5
CASSATDRQTQYF
TGTGCCAGCAGCGCGACAGACCGGCAGACCCAGTACTTC
>TRBD1|-|TRBV9|TRBJ2-7
CASSVEAGQGFDEQYF
TGTGCCAGCAGCGTAGAAGCGGGACAGGGATTCGACGAGCAGTACTTC
>TRBD1|-|TRBV25-1|TRBJ1-6
CASGQGGMAPLHF
TGTGCCAGTGGACAGGGAGGGATGGCACCCCTCCACTTT
>TRBD1|-|TRBV11-2|TRBJ1-3
CASSLLDRGLGNTIYF
TGTGCCAGCAGCTTACTTGACAGGGGGCTTGGAAACACCATATATTTT
>-|-|TRBV11-3|TRBJ2-3
CASSLGGTDTQYF
TGTGCCAGCAGTCTCGGGGGCACAGATACGCAGTATTTT
>TRBD1|-|TRBV7-9|TRBJ2-1
CASSLDRGLHNEQFF
TGTGCCAGCAGCCTAGACAGGGGCCTCCACAATGAGCAGTTCTTC
>TRBD1|-|TRBV9|TRBJ1-1
CASSAPEVTGSTEAFF
TGTGCCAGCAGCGCACCCGAAGTGACAGGGAGCACTGAAGCTTTCTTT
>TRBD2|-|TRBV5-4|TRBJ2-2
CASSLGLALNTGELFF
TGTGCCAGCAGCTTGGGACTAGCGTTGAACACCGGGGAGCTGTTTTTT
>TRBD1|-|TRBV29-1|TRBJ2-7
CSVVDRAYEQYF
TGCAGCGTAGTTGACAGGGCCTACGAGCAGTACTTC
>-|-|TRBV18|TRBJ2-2
CASSFNTGELFF
TGTGCCAGCTCCTTCAACACCGGGGAGCTGTTTTTT
>-|-|TRBV11-2|TRBJ2-5
CASSFSRVQETQYF
TGTGCCAGCAGCTTTTCTAGAGTACAAGAGACCCAGTACTTC
>TRBD1|-|TRBV5-5|TRBJ1-5
CASSPVGTGDQPQHF
TGTGCCAGCAGCCCCGTTGGGACAGGGGATCAGCCCCAGCATTTT